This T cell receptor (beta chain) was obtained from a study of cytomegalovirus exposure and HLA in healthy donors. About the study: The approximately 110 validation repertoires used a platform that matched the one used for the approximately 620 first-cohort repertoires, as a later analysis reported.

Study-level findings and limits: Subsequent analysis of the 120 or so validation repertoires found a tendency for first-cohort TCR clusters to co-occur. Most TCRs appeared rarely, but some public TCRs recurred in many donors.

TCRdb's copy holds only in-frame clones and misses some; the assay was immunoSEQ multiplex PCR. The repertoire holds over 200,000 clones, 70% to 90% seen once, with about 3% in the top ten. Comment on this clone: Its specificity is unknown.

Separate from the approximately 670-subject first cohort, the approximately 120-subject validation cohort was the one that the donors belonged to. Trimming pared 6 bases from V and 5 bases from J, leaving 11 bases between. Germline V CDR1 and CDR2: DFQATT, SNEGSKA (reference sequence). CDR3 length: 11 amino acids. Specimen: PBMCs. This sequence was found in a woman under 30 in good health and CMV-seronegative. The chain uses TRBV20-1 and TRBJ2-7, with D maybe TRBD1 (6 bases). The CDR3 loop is CSARGRDEQYF. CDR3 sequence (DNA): TGCAGTGCCAGGGGTCGGGACGAGCAGTACTTC.